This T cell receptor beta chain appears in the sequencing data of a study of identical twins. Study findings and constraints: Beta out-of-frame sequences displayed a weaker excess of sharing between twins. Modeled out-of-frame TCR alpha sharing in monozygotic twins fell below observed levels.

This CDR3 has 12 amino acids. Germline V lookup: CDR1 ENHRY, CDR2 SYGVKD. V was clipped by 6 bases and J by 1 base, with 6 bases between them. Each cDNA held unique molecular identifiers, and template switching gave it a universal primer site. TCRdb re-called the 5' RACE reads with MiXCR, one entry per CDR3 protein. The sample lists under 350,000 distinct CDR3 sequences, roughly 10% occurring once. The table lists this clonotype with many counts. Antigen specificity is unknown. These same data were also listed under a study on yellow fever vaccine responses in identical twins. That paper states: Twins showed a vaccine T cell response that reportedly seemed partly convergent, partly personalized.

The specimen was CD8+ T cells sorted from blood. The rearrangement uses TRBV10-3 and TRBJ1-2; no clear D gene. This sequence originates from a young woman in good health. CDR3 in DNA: TGTGCCATCAGACCCGATAACTATGGCTACACCTTC. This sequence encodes CAIRPDNYGYTF.